This T cell receptor beta chain was obtained from a study of blood T cell repertoires in COVID-19. The CDR3 has 15 amino acids. The germline V gene has CDR1 SGHRS and CDR2 YFSETQ. Germline trimming cut 4 bases from V and 4 bases from J; bases unmatched to any gene: 7. Under the authors' procedure: Reference gene primer amplification gave nucleated cell count estimates. Only in-frame clones appear in the TCRdb table, and some are missing; sequencing was by immunoSEQ multiplex PCR. V and J calls plus clone size are reproduced from that table; the DNA served to infer D and trimming. The sample carries some 300,000 clones, just under 90% recorded once. Symptom resolution, clearance, or two negative PCRs marked the recovered donors of Cohort 3.

The V and J genes are TRBV5-1 and TRBJ1-5; 8 nucleotides agree with TRBD1. The source is a young woman who had recovered from COVID-19. The sample taken for sequencing was PBMCs or T cells enriched from blood (not recorded which). In nucleotides, the CDR3 is TGCGCCAGCAGCAAGGGGACAGGTTCTAATCAGCCCCAGCATTTT. Its translation: CASSKGTGSNQPQHF.